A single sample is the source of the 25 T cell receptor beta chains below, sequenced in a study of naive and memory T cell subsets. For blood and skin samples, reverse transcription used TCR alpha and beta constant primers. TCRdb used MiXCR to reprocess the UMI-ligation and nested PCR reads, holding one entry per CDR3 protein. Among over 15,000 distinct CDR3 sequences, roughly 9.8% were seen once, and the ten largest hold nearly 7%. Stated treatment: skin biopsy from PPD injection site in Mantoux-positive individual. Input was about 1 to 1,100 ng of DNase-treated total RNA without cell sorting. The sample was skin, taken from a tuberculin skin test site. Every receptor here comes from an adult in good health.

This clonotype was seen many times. The CDR3 DNA reads as TGCGCCAGCAGCGGGGGGGCCTACGAGCAGTACTTC. This gives the protein CASSGGAYEQYF. This chain joins TRBV10-2 and TRBJ2-7; 8 bases agree with TRBD2. From germline, CDR1 is WSHSY and CDR2 SAAADI. The CDR3 has 12 amino acids. With V trimmed by 6 bases and J by 2 bases, 0 bases remained unmatched.

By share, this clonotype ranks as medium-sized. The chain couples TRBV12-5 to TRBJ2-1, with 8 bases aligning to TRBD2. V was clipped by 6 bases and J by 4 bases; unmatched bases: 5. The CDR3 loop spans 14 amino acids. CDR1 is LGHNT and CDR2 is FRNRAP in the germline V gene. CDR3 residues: CASGGGAVYNEQFF. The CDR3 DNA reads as TGTGCTAGTGGCGGGGGGGCCGTTTACAATGAGCAGTTCTTC.

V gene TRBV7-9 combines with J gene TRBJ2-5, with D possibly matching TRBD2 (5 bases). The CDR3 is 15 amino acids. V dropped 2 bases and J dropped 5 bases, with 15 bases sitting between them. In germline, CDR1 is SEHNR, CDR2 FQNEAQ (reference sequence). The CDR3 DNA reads TGTGCCAGCAGCTTAACGCGGGTAGGCTTTGAGACCCAGTACTTC. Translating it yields CASSLTRVGFETQYF.

CDR3: CASSLFGTGVTQYF. The CDR3 DNA reads TGTGCCAGCAGTTTATTTGGGACAGGGGTAACCCAGTACTTC. The rearrangement links TRBV28 to TRBJ2-5; TRBD1 aligns across 10 bases. The germline CDR1 and CDR2 sequences are MDHEN and SYDVKM. The CDR3 spans 14 residues. V trimming: 1 base; J trimming: 8 bases; junction bases outside the gene matches: 4.

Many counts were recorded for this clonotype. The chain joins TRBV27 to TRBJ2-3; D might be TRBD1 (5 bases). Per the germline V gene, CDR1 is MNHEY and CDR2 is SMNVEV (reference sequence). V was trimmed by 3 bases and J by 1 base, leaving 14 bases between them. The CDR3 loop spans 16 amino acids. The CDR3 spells CASSFFWGAGTDTQYF. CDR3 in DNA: TGTGCCAGCAGTTTCTTTTGGGGCGCTGGCACAGATACGCAGTATTTT.

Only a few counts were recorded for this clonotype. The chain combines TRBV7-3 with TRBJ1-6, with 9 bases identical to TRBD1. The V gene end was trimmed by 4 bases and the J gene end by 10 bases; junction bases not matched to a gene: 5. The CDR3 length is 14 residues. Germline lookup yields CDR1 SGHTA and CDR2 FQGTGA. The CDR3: CASSSTGGRSPLHF. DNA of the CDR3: TGTGCCAGCAGCTCCACAGGGGGCAGGTCACCCCTCCACTTT.

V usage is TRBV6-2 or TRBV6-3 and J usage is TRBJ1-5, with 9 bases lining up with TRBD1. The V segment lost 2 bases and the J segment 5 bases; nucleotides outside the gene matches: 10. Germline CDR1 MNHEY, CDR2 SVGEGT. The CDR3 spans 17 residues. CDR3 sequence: CASSYARGTGNYQPQHF. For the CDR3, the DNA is TGTGCCAGCAGTTACGCGCGGGGGACAGGGAACTATCAGCCCCAGCATTTT.

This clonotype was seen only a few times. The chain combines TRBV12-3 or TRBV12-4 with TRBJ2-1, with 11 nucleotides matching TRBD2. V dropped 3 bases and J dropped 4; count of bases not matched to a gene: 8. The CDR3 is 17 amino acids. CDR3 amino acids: CASSFTLAGGYYNEQFF. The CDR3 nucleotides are TGTGCCAGCAGTTTTACTCTAGCGGGAGGCTATTACAATGAGCAGTTCTTC.

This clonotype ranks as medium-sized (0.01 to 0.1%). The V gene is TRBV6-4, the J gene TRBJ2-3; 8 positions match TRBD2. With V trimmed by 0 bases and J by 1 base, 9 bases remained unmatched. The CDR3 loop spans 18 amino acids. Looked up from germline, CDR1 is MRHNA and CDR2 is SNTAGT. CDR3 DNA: TGTGCCAGCAGTGACTCTATGACTAGCGCAATCGGCACAGATACGCAGTATTTT. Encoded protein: CASSDSMTSAIGTDTQYF.

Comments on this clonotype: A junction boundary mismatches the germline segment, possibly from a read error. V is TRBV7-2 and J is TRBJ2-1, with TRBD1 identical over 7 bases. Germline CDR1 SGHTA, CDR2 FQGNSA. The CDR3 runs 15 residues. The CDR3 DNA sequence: TGTGCCAGCAGCGAGACCAGGACAGGCTACATTGAGCAGTTCTTC. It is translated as CASSETRTGYIEQFF.

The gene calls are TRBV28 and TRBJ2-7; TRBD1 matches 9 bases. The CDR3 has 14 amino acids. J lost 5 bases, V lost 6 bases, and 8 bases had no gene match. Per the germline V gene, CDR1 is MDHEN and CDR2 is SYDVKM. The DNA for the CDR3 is TGTGCCAGCAGGGGACAGGGCAGCCCCGACGAGCAGTACTTC. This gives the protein CASRGQGSPDEQYF.

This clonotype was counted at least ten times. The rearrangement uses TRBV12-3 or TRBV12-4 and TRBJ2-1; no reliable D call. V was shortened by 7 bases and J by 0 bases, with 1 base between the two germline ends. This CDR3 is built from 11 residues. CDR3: CASTSYNEQFF. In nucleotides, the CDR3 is TGTGCCAGCACCTCCTACAATGAGCAGTTCTTC.

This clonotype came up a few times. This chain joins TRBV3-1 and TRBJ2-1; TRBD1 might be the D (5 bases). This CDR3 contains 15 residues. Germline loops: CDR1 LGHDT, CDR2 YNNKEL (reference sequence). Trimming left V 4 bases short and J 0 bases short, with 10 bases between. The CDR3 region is CASSRGDLSYNEQFF. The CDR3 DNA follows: TGTGCCAGCAGCCGGGGCGACCTCTCCTACAATGAGCAGTTCTTC.

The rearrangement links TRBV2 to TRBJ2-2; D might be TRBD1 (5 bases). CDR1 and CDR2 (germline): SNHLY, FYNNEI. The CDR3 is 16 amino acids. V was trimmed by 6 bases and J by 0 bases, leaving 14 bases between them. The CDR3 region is CASSDQTVTNTGELFF. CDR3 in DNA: TGTGCCAGCAGCGATCAGACAGTCACGAACACCGGGGAGCTGTTTTTT.

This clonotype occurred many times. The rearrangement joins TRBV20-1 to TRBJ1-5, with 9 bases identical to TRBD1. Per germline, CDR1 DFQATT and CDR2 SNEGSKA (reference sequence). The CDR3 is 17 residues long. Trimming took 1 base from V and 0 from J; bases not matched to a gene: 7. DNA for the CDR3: TGCAGTGCTAGAGCCACGACAGGGGGTGCTAGCAATCAGCCCCAGCATTTT. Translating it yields CSARATTGGASNQPQHF.

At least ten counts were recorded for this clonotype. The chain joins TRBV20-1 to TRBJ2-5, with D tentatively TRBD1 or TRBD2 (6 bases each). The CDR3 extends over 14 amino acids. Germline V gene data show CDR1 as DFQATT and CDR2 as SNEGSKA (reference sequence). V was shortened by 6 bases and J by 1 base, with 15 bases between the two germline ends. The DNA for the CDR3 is TGCAGTGCCTCTACGGGGGCAGTCCAAGAGACCCAGTACTTC. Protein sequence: CSASTGAVQETQYF.

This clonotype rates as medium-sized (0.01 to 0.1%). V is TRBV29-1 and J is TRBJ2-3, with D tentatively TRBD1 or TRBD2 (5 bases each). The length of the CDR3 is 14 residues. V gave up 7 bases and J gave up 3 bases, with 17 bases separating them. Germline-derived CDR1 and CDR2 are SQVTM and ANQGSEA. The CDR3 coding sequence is TGCAGCGATCGGCGTGGGGGAGAGACAGATACGCAGTATTTT. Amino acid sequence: CSDRRGGETDTQYF.

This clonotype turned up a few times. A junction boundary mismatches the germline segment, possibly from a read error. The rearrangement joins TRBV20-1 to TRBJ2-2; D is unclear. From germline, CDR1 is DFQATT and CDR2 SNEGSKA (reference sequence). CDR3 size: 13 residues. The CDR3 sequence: CSARGPNTGELFF. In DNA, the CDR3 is TGCAGTGCCAGAGGACCCAACACCGGGGAGCTGTTTTTT.

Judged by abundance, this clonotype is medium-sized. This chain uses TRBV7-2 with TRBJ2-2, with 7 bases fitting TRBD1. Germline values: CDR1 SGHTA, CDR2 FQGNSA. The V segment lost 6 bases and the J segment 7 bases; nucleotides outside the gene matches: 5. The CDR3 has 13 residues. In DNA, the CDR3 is TGTGCCAGCAGTTACACAGGGGACGGGGAGCTGTTTTTT. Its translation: CASSYTGDGELFF.

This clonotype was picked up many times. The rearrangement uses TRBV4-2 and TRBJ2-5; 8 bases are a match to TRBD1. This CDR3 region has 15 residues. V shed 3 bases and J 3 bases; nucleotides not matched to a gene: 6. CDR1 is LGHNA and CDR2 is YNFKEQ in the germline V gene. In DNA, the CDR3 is TGTGCCAGCAGCCACTCCGGGACAGGAGAAGAGACCCAGTACTTC. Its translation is CASSHSGTGEETQYF.

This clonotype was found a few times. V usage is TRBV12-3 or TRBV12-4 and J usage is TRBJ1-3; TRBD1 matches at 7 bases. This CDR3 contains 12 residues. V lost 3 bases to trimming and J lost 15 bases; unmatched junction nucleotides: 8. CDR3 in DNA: TGTGCCAGCAGTTTCAAAGCCGGGACAGCATATTTT. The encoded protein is CASSFKAGTAYF.

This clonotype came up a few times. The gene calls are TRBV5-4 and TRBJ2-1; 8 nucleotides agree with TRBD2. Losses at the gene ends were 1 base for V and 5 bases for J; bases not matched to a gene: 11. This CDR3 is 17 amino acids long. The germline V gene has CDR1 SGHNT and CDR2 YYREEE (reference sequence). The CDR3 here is CASSLRWSTSADNEQFF. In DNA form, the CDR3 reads TGTGCCAGCAGCTTGAGGTGGTCGACTAGCGCCGACAATGAGCAGTTCTTC.

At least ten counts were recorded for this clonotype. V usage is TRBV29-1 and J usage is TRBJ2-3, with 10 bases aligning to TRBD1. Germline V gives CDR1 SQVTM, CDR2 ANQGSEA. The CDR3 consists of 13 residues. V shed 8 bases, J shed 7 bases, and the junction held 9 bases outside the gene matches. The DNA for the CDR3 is TGCAGCATCCGGGACAGGGGCGGAAATACGCAGTATTTT. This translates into CSIRDRGGNTQYF.

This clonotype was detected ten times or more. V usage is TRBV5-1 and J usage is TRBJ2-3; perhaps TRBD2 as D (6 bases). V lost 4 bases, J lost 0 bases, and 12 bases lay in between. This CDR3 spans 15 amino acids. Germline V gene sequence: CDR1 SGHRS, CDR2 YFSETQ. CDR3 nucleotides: TGCGCCAGCAGCATTATGGGGGGTAGCACAGATACGCAGTATTTT. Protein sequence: CASSIMGGSTDTQYF.

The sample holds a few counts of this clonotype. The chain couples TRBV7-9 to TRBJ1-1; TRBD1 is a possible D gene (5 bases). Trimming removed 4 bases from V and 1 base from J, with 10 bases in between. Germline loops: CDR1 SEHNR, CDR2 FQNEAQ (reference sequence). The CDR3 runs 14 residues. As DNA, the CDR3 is TGTGCCAGCAGCTCTCGACAGAAGAACACTGAAGCTTTCTTT. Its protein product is CASSSRQKNTEAFF.